Below, 16 T cell receptor beta chains from the same sample are listed, as sequenced in a study of early T cells in non-severe SARS-CoV-2 infection (dated by TCRdb to the early 2020s). The library relied on 5' RACE. Sequencing was performed on a NextSeq 500. TCRdb reprocessing: public reads trimmed at Q25 with fastp, clones called with MiXCR, in-frame beta chains kept. For every CDR3 protein sequence, its rows merge into one entry that carries the most common genes and DNA. In this sample the table shows 60,000 or so distinct CDR3 sequences, around 8.6% of which occur a single time. About 3.9% of the sample is held by the ten biggest clonotypes. The sample here was whole blood, taken at baseline. These receptor sequences come from an adult who was a healthcare worker with PCR-confirmed SARS-CoV-2 infection or an uninfected control (not recorded which).

The V and J genes are TRBV11-2 and TRBJ2-1, with 10 bases fitting TRBD2. V trimming: 3 bases; J trimming: 6 bases; junction bases outside the gene matches: 2. The CDR3 covers 14 residues. Germline V gives CDR1 SGHAT, CDR2 FQNNGV. The CDR3 protein is CASSLTSGFNEQFF. The CDR3, as DNA: TGTGCCAGCAGCTTGACTAGCGGGTTCAATGAGCAGTTCTTC.

The rearrangement uses TRBV12-3 or TRBV12-4 and TRBJ1-5; possible D gene TRBD1, 5 bases. The CDR3 totals 14 residues. Trimming cost V 1 base and J 7 bases, with 11 bases left between them. In DNA form, the CDR3 reads TGTGCCAGCAGTTTAGTCCGTCAGGGCCAGCCCCAGCATTTT. Its protein is CASSLVRQGQPQHF.

The J gene is TRBJ2-1, the V gene TRBV29-1; TRBD2 aligns across 8 bases. This CDR3 contains 15 residues. V lost 4 bases, J lost 8 bases, and 13 bases stayed unmatched. Germline V gives CDR1 SQVTM, CDR2 ANQGSEA. The CDR3 DNA is TGCAGCGTTGCGGTTAGCGGGATCGTCGACGATGAGCAGTTCTTC. Residues: CSVAVSGIVDDEQFF.

This chain links TRBV12-3 or TRBV12-4 with TRBJ1-2, with a tentative D call TRBD1 (6 bases). This CDR3 spans 14 amino acids. V was trimmed by 3 bases and J by 4 bases, leaving 12 bases between them. This CDR3 reads CASSFSGTCYGYTF. For the CDR3, the DNA is TGTGCCAGCAGTTTTAGTGGGACATGCTATGGCTACACCTTC.

This clonotype was seen only a few times. The chain uses TRBV10-3 and TRBJ1-2; 9 bases agree with TRBD1. V dropped 2 bases and J dropped 6; count of bases not matched to a gene: 4. Germline assignment: CDR1 ENHRY and CDR2 SYGVKD. There are 14 residues in the CDR3. This CDR3 is CAISERTGEDGYTF. As DNA, the CDR3 is TGTGCCATCAGTGAGCGGACAGGGGAGGATGGCTACACCTTC.

This clonotype was detected only a few times. This chain uses TRBV5-5 with TRBJ1-1; tentatively, D is TRBD1 (6 bases). The germline V gene encodes CDR1 SGHKS and CDR2 YYEKEE (reference sequence). The CDR3 has 17 amino acids. With 2 bases removed from V and 5 bases from J, the gap between germline ends came to 22 bases. CDR3 protein: CASSFSLTGTRGTEAFF. In DNA, the CDR3 is TGTGCCAGCAGCTTCTCCCTGACCGGGACACGAGGGACTGAAGCTTTCTTT.

The gene calls are TRBV5-1 and TRBJ2-3; D call uncertain. The germline CDR1 and CDR2 sequences are SGHRS and YFSETQ. The V gene lost 4 bases and the J gene lost 2 bases, with 17 bases spanning the gap. The CDR3 runs to 16 residues. The CDR3 sequence is CASSLPTEVPTDTQYF. DNA for the CDR3: TGCGCCAGCAGCCTCCCCACAGAGGTACCCACAGATACGCAGTATTTT. The entire variable domain, with the rest obtained from reference TRBV5-1 and TRBJ2-3, is as follows: KAGVTQTPRYLIKTRGQQVTLSCSPISGHRSVSWYQQTPGQGLQFLFEYFSETQRNKGNFPGRFSGRQFSNSRSEMNVSTLELGDSALYLCASSLPTEVPTDTQYFGPGTRLTVL.

This clonotype was recorded at least ten times. V usage is TRBV7-9 and J usage is TRBJ2-1; tentative D call: TRBD2 (6 bases). V lost 4 bases to trimming and J lost 0 bases, with 10 bases between them. Per germline, CDR1 SEHNR and CDR2 FQNEAQ (reference sequence). The CDR3 extends over 15 amino acids. CDR3 nucleotide sequence: TGTGCCAGCAGCTGGGGGAGGAGCTCCTACAATGAGCAGTTCTTC. Protein product: CASSWGRSSYNEQFF.

In this sample, this clonotype turned up a few times. V gene TRBV20-1 combines with J gene TRBJ2-7; TRBD2 might be the D (6 bases). From germline, CDR1 is DFQATT and CDR2 SNEGSKA (reference sequence). This CDR3 has 13 residues. Deletions cut 6 bases from V and 0 bases from J, with 12 bases between. This CDR3 reads CSARGIISYEQYF. DNA for the CDR3: TGCAGTGCCCGCGGGATCATCTCCTACGAGCAGTACTTC.

V usage is TRBV21-1 and J usage is TRBJ1-1; TRBD1, the table's D call, lacks a check against the DNA. TRBV21-1 is a pseudogene locus. The CDR3 is made up of 14 amino acids. The CDR3 DNA follows: TGTGCCAGCAGTTACCGGGGGCGGAACACTGAAGCTTTCTTT. As protein: CASSYRGRNTEAFF.

There are many counts of this clonotype. The chain joins TRBV7-6 to TRBJ1-2; 9 bases line up with TRBD1. The J segment lost 5 bases and the V segment lost 3 bases, leaving 7 bases of the junction unmatched. In germline, CDR1 is SGHVS, CDR2 FNYEAQ. The CDR3 consists of 15 residues. The CDR3 protein is CASSLEAGTGYGYTF. DNA of the CDR3: TGTGCCAGCAGCTTGGAAGCCGGGACAGGGTATGGCTACACCTTC. Together with reference TRBV7-6 and TRBJ1-2, the CDR3 gives the full variable domain: GAGVSQSPRYKVTKRGQDVALRCDPISGHVSLYWYRQALGQGPEFLTYFNYEAQQDKSGLPNDRFSAERPEGSISTLTIQRTEQRDSAMYRCASSLEAGTGYGYTFGSGTRLTVV.

This clonotype has ten or more counts. The CDR3 loop is CASSSRTPLLAYEQYF. Written as DNA, the CDR3 is TGTGCCAGCAGCTCACGGACACCCCTCCTGGCCTACGAGCAGTACTTC. This chain joins TRBV7-8 and TRBJ2-7; D is perhaps TRBD1 (5 bases). The CDR3 is 16 amino acids. The germline V and J ends were trimmed by 4 bases and 2 bases, with 18 bases remaining between them. CDR1 is SGHVS and CDR2 is FQNEAQ in the germline V gene.

The chain couples TRBV6-1 to TRBJ2-3, with D tentatively TRBD2 (5 bases). The CDR3 length is 15 residues. Trimming shortened V by 5 bases and J by 8 bases, and 20 bases separated the two germline ends. Germline values: CDR1 MNHNS, CDR2 SASEGT. The DNA of the CDR3 is TGTGCCAGCAGTTCCTCCGGGATTTTCTCCAGTACGCAGTATTTT. It codes for CASSSSGIFSSTQYF.

V usage is TRBV30 and J usage is TRBJ1-6; no definite D call. V dropped 5 bases and J dropped 0 bases, with 5 bases sitting between them. In germline, CDR1 is GTSNPN, CDR2 SVGIG (reference sequence). CDR3 length equals 13 residues. The CDR3 sequence: CAWHSSYNSPLHF. The CDR3, as DNA: TGTGCCTGGCATAGCTCCTATAATTCACCCCTCCACTTT.

In its sample, this clonotype was seen many times. The chain has TRBV2 and TRBJ2-3; D is unresolved. The V and J ends lost 6 bases and 0 bases respectively, with 13 bases between them. The CDR3 loop spans 15 amino acids. Looked up from germline, CDR1 is SNHLY and CDR2 is FYNNEI. The CDR3 reads CASRVLGTSTDTQYF. The DNA for the CDR3 is TGTGCCAGCAGGGTTCTCGGCACTAGCACAGATACGCAGTATTTT.

This clonotype was observed a few times. CDR3 region: CASSYSSGPPYEQYF. The CDR3 DNA is TGTGCCAGCAGTTACTCCTCAGGGCCCCCCTACGAGCAGTACTTC. The V call is TRBV6-2 or TRBV6-3, the J call TRBJ2-7, with a possible D match to TRBD1 (5 bases). The CDR3 covers 15 residues. V lost 0 bases, J lost 2 bases, and 11 bases lay in between. In germline, CDR1 is MNHEY, CDR2 SVGEGT.